This passage covers 17 T cell receptor beta chains from one sample sequenced in a study of regulatory T cells in long-lasting Graves disease. CDR3 regions were amplified by Arm-PCR using iRepertoire HTBI primers to build TCR beta libraries. Each CDR3 protein gets one entry after TCRdb re-called the multiplex PCR reads with MiXCR. Of nearly 350,000 distinct CDR3 sequences in the sample, about 20% were seen once. Time point specified: persistent/refractory GD, antithyroid drugs over 5 years with positive TRAb. Preparation of the TCR library used RNA extracted from PBMCs. The specimen comprised peripheral blood mononuclear cells (PBMCs), sampled when the disease was refractory, from a patient treated with antithyroid drugs. The receptors were gathered from a female donor with Graves disease.

The CDR3 sequence: CASSLAAGGGETQYF. The CDR3 DNA reads as TGTGCCAGCAGCTTGGCAGCGGGGGGCGGTGAGACCCAGTACTTC. The V gene is TRBV5-4, the J gene TRBJ2-5; TRBD2 matches at 9 bases. The V and J ends lost 0 bases and 5 bases, in that order; junction bases with no gene match: 5. Germline lookup yields CDR1 SGHNT and CDR2 YYREEE (reference sequence). This CDR3 contains 15 residues. Full variable domain (rest looked up from reference TRBV5-4 and TRBJ2-5): ETGVTQSPTHLIKTRGQQVTLRCSSQSGHNTVSWYQQALGQGPQFIFQYYREEENGRGNFPPRFSGLQFPNYSSELNVNALELDDSALYLCASSLAAGGGETQYFGPGTRLLVL.

This clonotype was observed many times. This chain uses TRBV6-2 or TRBV6-3 with TRBJ1-1, with D hard to call. CDR1 and CDR2 from the germline V gene are MNHEY and SVGEGT. The CDR3 consists of 14 residues. Trimming stripped 2 bases from V and 6 bases from J, with 13 bases between. As DNA, the CDR3 is TGTGCCAGCAGTTACGGGGTCGGCGGCGCTGAAGCTTTCTTT. Translating it yields CASSYGVGGAEAFF.

This clonotype occurred many times. The rearrangement uses TRBV13 and TRBJ2-5, with TRBD1 as a possible D gene (6 bases). The CDR3 sequence is 15 residues long. V was pared by 4 bases and J by 1 base, with 13 bases between. Germline CDR1 is PRHDT and CDR2 is FYEKMQ (reference sequence). The CDR3 DNA reads as TGTGCCAGCAGCTATAAGACAGGCTTCCAAGAGACCCAGTACTTC. Translation gives CASSYKTGFQETQYF.

This clonotype was observed many times. This chain connects TRBV10-3 to TRBJ2-7; 9 nucleotides match TRBD2. Germline CDR1 ENHRY, CDR2 SYGVKD. CDR3 length: 17 amino acids. With V trimmed by 0 bases and J by 4 bases, 10 bases remained unmatched. CDR3 in DNA: TGTGCCATCAGTGAGTCAAGTGGTAGCGGGAGCTTATACGAGCAGTACTTC. This sequence encodes CAISESSGSGSLYEQYF.

This sequence joins TRBV7-2 and TRBJ2-1; 9 bases are shared with TRBD2. The CDR3 totals 15 residues. Losses at the gene ends were 5 bases for V and 12 bases for J; bases not matched to a gene: 14. Germline loops: CDR1 SGHTA, CDR2 FQGNSA. CDR3 sequence (DNA): TGTGCCAGCAGCCTAACCGGGACTAGCCCTTCGGGGCAGTTCTTC. It codes for CASSLTGTSPSGQFF.

A word on this clonotype: This sequence may be a read error, since a much larger clone differs from it by one base. Here the CDR3 omits its conserved ending phenylalanine or tryptophan, so a read error is the likely source. The J gene is TRBJ1-2, the V gene TRBV20-1; D uncertain. CDR1 DFQATT and CDR2 SNEGSKA come from the germline V gene (reference sequence). The CDR3 totals 13 residues. V gave up 4 bases and J gave up 2 bases, with 11 bases separating them. The CDR3 DNA sequence: TGCAGTGCTATACCGGGCCCCAACTATGGCTACACCTCC. This gives the protein CSAIPGPNYGYTS.

This clonotype occurred many times. The CDR3 nucleotides are TGTGCCAGCAGCACCCGACAGGGGAACACTGAAGCTTTCTTT. Translating it yields CASSTRQGNTEAFF. This sequence joins TRBV7-8 and TRBJ1-1, with 7 bases aligning to TRBD1. V gave up 5 bases and J gave up 1 base; unmatched junction bases: 4. Germline V gene sequence: CDR1 SGHVS, CDR2 FQNEAQ. This CDR3 region has 14 residues.

This clonotype has more than one count but fewer than ten. The chain links TRBV14 to TRBJ2-4, with a tentative D call TRBD2 (5 bases). Germline V gene sequence: CDR1 SGHDN, CDR2 FVKESK. V was shortened by 0 bases and J by 0 bases, with 15 bases between the two germline ends. The CDR3 is made up of 18 amino acids. CDR3 in amino acids: CASSQDGFRSGAKNIQYF. The DNA for the CDR3 is TGTGCCAGCAGCCAAGACGGGTTTAGGAGCGGAGCCAAAAACATTCAGTACTTC.

This clonotype was counted ten times or more. V gene TRBV3-1 combines with J gene TRBJ1-2; D gene unclear. The germline CDR1 and CDR2 sequences are LGHDT and YNNKEL (reference sequence). The germline V and J ends were trimmed by 1 base and 14 bases, with 14 bases remaining between them. The CDR3 is made up of 12 amino acids. The CDR3: CASSQGSNLETF. Written as DNA, the CDR3 is TGTGCCAGCAGCCAAGGGTCAAATTTGGAGACCTTC.

This clonotype was recorded many times. The rearrangement joins TRBV30 to TRBJ1-2, with D maybe TRBD1 (6 bases). This CDR3 has 13 amino acids. Trimming pared 2 bases from V and 8 bases from J, leaving 15 bases between. From germline, CDR1 is GTSNPN and CDR2 SVGIG (reference sequence). CDR3 DNA sequence: TGTGCCTGGAGTCTAGACAGGAATCGCGGCTACACCTTC. This translates into CAWSLDRNRGYTF.

This clonotype came up many times. The V and J genes are TRBV11-2 and TRBJ1-1, with D possibly matching TRBD1 (5 bases). The CDR3 consists of 13 residues. Trimming pared 4 bases from V and 6 bases from J, leaving 12 bases between. In germline, CDR1 is SGHAT, CDR2 FQNNGV. The CDR3 spells CASSSIAQAEAFF. Written as DNA, the CDR3 is TGTGCCAGCAGCTCCATCGCACAGGCTGAAGCTTTCTTT.

This clonotype appeared a few times. The chain recombines TRBV5-1 with TRBJ1-2; TRBD1 matches at 7 bases. CDR3 length: 14 residues. J gave up 7 bases and V 4 bases, and 10 bases lay outside the gene matches. Germline loops: CDR1 SGHRS, CDR2 YFSETQ. The CDR3 protein is CASSPGDSLSGYTF. CDR3 DNA: TGCGCCAGCAGCCCGGGGGACAGCCTGAGTGGCTACACCTTC.

The chain uses TRBV9 and TRBJ2-2; D is possibly TRBD2 (6 bases). This CDR3 is built from 15 residues. The V end was cut by 0 bases, the J end by 7 bases, with 13 bases between. CDR1 is SGDLS, CDR2 YYNGEE, per germline. CDR3 in amino acids: CASSVDRGGVGELFF. The DNA of the CDR3 is TGTGCCAGCAGCGTAGATCGGGGAGGCGTCGGGGAGCTGTTTTTT.

In its sample, this clonotype was seen once. This may be a read error: a much more frequent sequence differs by one nucleotide. This chain uses TRBV28 with TRBJ1-5; D uncertain. This CDR3 is 14 amino acids long. Trimming stripped 6 bases from V and 6 bases from J, with 15 bases between. Germline V gene data show CDR1 as MDHEN and CDR2 as SYDVKM. The CDR3 loop is CASRRPGNSQPQHF. For the CDR3, the DNA is TGTGCCAGCAGGCGTCCGGGAAACAGTCAGCCCCAGCATTTT.

This clonotype was seen repeatedly, ten times or more. The chain joins TRBV5-5 to TRBJ1-2, with 9 nucleotides matching TRBD1. There are 13 residues in the CDR3. V was clipped by 2 bases and J by 7 bases; unmatched bases: 3. Germline V CDR1 and CDR2: SGHKS, YYEKEE (reference sequence). CDR3 nucleotides: TGTGCCAGCAGCTTACAGGGGGCAGTTGGCTACACCTTC. Amino acids: CASSLQGAVGYTF.

The sample holds a few counts of this clonotype. This rearrangement joins TRBV19 to TRBJ1-1; no reliable D call. The CDR3 is 10 residues long. V lost 8 bases and J 5 bases, leaving 6 bases between the germline ends. Germline CDR1 LNHDA, CDR2 SQIVND (reference sequence). The DNA for the CDR3 is TGTGCCAGTGTAGGGACTGAAGCTTTCTTT. Its protein is CASVGTEAFF.

This sequence joins TRBV7-2 and TRBJ1-2, with D possibly TRBD1 on 6 matching bases. V was pared by 5 bases and J by 7 bases, with 17 bases between. Germline CDR1 and CDR2: SGHTA and FQGNSA. The length of the CDR3 is 14 residues. Here the CDR3 reads CASSPRGGATGYTF. The CDR3, as DNA: TGTGCCAGCAGCCCGAGGGGGGGGGCGACTGGCTACACCTTC.